This TCR beta chain derives from a study of OX40 agonist ivuxolimab in advanced cancers. In the study overall: Approximately 41% of patients had received prior checkpoint inhibitor therapy.

In regard to this clone: The target antigen is unknown.

The data were produced by immunoSEQ multiplex PCR, yet TCRdb's version contains in-frame clones alone and is incomplete. The sample holds 34,000 or so clones, roughly 89% seen once. Study results and caveats: Average numbers of expanded clones were greater in CD8+ T cells than in CD4+. There was clonal expansion of CD4+ and CD8+ blood T cells by week 6 at 0.1 to 3.0 mg/kg. Certain nonresponding patients likewise had low normalized T-cell clonal expansion.

CDR3 length: 15 residues. Trimming left V 1 base short and J 2 bases short, with 10 bases between. Germline V gene sequence: CDR1 MGHRA, CDR2 YSYEKL. This sample comprised CD4+ or CD8+ T cells sorted from blood, obtained in a trial of the OX40 agonist ivuxolimab. The origin of this receptor is an adult with an advanced solid tumor such as melanoma, head and neck, liver or kidney cancer. V usage is TRBV4-1 and J usage is TRBJ2-3, with D maybe TRBD2 (6 bases). The CDR3 region is CASSQGRGNTDTQYF. The CDR3 DNA reads as TGCGCCAGCAGCCAAGGCCGCGGGAACACAGATACGCAGTATTTT.